This T cell receptor (beta chain) came from a study of T-cell reconstitution after alpha-beta-depleted transplantation in children. As it was prepared, the TCRbeta library received unique molecular identifiers. TCRdb reanalysed the PCR reads using MiXCR and keeps one entry per CDR3 protein. The sample consists of about 300,000 distinct CDR3 sequences, about 7.3% of them appearing once. Study conclusions and caveats: Hyperexpanded clones declined; after one year, newly produced T cells mostly supplied diversity.

Germline-derived CDR1 and CDR2 are SGHTA and FQGTGA. The CDR3 is 13 residues long. Trimming cost V 2 bases and J 4 bases, with 9 bases left between them. Concerning this clonotype itself: The antigen is not known.

Source: peripheral blood, taken 360 days after TCRalphabeta/CD19-depleted stem cell transplant. This sequence was found in a female patient aged 2-9 years who had a stem cell transplant for Fanconi anemia, so the T cells may come from the graft donor. The gene calls are TRBV7-3 and TRBJ2-7; possibly TRBD1 for D (6 bases). The CDR3 DNA is TGTGCCAGCAGCTTAGGGACACAATACGAGCAGTACTTC. Protein product: CASSLGTQYEQYF.